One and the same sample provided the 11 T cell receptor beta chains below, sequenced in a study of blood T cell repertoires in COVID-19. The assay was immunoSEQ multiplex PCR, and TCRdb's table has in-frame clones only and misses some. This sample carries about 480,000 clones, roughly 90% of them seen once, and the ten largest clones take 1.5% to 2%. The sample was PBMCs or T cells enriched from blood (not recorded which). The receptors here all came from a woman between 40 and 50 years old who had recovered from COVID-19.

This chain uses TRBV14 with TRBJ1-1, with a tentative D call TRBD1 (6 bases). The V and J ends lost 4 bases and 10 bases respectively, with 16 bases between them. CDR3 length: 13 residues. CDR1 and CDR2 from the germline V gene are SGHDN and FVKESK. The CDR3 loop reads CASSPQGRYGAFF. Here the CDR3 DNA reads TGTGCCAGCAGCCCACAGGGACGGTATGGAGCTTTCTTT.

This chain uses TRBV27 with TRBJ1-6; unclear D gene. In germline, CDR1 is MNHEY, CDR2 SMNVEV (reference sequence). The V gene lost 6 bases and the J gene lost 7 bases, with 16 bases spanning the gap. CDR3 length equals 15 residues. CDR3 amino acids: CASRAQSNGNSPLHF. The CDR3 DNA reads TGTGCCAGCAGGGCTCAGTCGAACGGGAATTCACCCCTCCACTTT.

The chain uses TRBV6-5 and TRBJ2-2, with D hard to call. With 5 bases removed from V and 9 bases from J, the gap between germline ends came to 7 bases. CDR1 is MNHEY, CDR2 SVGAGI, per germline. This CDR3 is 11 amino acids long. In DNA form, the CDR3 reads TGTGCCAGCAGTCAGAATCGGGAGCTGTTTTTT. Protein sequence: CASSQNRELFF.

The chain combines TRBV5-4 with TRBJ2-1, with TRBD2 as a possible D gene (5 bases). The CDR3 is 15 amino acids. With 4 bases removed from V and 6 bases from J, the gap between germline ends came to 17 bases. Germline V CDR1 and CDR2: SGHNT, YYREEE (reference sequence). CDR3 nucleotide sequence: TGTGCCAGCAGCCCCGCCGGGAACCCCCCCAATGAGCAGTTCTTC. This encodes CASSPAGNPPNEQFF. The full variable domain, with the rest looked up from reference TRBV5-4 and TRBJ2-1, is ETGVTQSPTHLIKTRGQQVTLRCSSQSGHNTVSWYQQALGQGPQFIFQYYREEENGRGNFPPRFSGLQFPNYSSELNVNALELDDSALYLCASSPAGNPPNEQFFGPGTRLTVL.

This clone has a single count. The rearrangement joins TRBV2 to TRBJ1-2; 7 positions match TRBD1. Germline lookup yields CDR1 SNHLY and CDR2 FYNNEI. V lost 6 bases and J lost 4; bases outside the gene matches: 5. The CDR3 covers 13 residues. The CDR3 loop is CASSGTDTYGYTF. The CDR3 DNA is TGTGCCAGCAGCGGGACAGACACCTATGGCTACACCTTC.

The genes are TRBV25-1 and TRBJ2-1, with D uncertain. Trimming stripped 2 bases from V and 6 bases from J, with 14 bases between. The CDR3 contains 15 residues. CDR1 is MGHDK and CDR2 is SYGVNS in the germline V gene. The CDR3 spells CASSEEFAALNEQFF. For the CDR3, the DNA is TGTGCCAGCAGTGAAGAGTTTGCCGCCCTCAATGAGCAGTTCTTC.

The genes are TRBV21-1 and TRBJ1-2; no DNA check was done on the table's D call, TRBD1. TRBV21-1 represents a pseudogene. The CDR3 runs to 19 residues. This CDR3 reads CASSKRTGVWGRSNYGYTF. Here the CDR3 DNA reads TGTGCCAGCAGCAAACGAACAGGGGTCTGGGGACGGTCTAACTATGGCTACACCTTC.

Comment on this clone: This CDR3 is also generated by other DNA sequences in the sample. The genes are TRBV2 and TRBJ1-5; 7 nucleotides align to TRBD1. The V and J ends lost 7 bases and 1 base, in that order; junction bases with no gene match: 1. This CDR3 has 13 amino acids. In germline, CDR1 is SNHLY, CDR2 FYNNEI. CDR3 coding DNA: TGTGCCAGCAAGGGACAGAGCAATCAGCCCCAGCATTTT. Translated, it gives CASKGQSNQPQHF.

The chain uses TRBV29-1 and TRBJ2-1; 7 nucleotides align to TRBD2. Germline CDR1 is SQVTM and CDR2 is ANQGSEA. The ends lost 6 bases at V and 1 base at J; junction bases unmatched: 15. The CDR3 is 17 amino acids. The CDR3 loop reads CSVLGLSAPKSYNEQFF. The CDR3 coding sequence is TGCAGCGTCTTGGGACTATCCGCCCCAAAGTCCTACAATGAGCAGTTCTTC.

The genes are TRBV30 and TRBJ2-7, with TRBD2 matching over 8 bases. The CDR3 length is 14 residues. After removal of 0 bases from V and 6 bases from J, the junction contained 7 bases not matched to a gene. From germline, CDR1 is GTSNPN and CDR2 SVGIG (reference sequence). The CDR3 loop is CAWSVLAVPSEQYF. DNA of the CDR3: TGTGCCTGGAGTGTACTAGCGGTACCCTCCGAGCAGTACTTC.

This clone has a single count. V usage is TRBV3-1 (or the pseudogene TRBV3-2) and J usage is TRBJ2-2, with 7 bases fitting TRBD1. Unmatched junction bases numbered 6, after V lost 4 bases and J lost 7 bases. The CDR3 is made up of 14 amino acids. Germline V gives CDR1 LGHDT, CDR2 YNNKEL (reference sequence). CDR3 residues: CASSLTRGFGELFF. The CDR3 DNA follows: TGTGCCAGCAGCCTTACCAGGGGGTTCGGGGAGCTGTTTTTT.